Below, 15 T cell receptor beta chains from the same sample are listed, as sequenced in a study of monozygotic twins with inflammatory bowel disease. TCRdb reprocessed the 5' RACE reads and keeps a single row for each CDR3 protein, giving no DNA. This sample's table reports roughly 170,000 distinct CDR3 sequences. The source material was blood. The receptors were sampled from a human donor with ulcerative colitis or Crohn's disease, or a healthy co-twin of an affected twin (not recorded which).

The V call is TRBV9, the J call TRBJ2-1; lacking DNA, the TRBD2 call made by TCRdb goes unchecked. Per the germline V gene, CDR1 is SGDLS and CDR2 is YYNGEE. The CDR3 is 16 residues long. This CDR3 is CASSVVESGYYNEQFF.

The chain links TRBV27 to TRBJ2-5; no DNA is available, so the TRBD1 call from TCRdb remains unchecked. Germline-derived CDR1 and CDR2 are MNHEY and SMNVEV (reference sequence). This CDR3 has 12 residues. CDR3 loop: CASSPTGWPQYF.

This chain connects TRBV29-1 to TRBJ1-2; TCRdb gives TRBD1 as the D gene, but with no DNA this cannot be confirmed. Germline V gene data show CDR1 as SQVTM and CDR2 as ANQGSEA. This CDR3 has 16 residues. This chain's CDR3 is CSVEGMSREVNYGYTF.

The V and J genes are TRBV27 and TRBJ2-6; TCRdb returns TRBD2, unconfirmable since there is no DNA. Germline values: CDR1 MNHEY, CDR2 SMNVEV (reference sequence). The CDR3 totals 18 residues. This chain's CDR3 is CASSLLGRFGAGANVLTF.

V and J are TRBV20-1 and TRBJ1-1. Germline V CDR1 and CDR2: DFQATT, SNEGSKA (reference sequence). The CDR3 sequence is 15 residues long. The CDR3: CSARDAQAVGPEAFF.

The J gene is TRBJ1-2, the V gene TRBV28; TCRdb's D call, TRBD1, is unchecked because there is no DNA. The length of the CDR3 is 14 residues. Germline V gene data show CDR1 as MDHEN and CDR2 as SYDVKM. CDR3 loop: CASSLDRIVYGYTF.

The rearrangement links TRBV30 to TRBJ1-1. CDR1 is GTSNPN, CDR2 SVGIG, per germline (reference sequence). The length of the CDR3 is 13 residues. This chain's CDR3 is CAWSVQGNTEAFF.

The rearrangement links TRBV7-2 to TRBJ2-7; lacking DNA, the TRBD2 call made by TCRdb goes unchecked. The CDR3 extends over 14 amino acids. Germline V gene data show CDR1 as SGHTA and CDR2 as FQGNSA. CDR3 loop: CASSPRVMGNEQYF. The entire variable domain, with the rest obtained from reference TRBV7-2 and TRBJ2-7, is as follows: GAGVSQSPSNKVTEKGKDVELRCDPISGHTALYWYRQSLGQGLEFLIYFQGNSAPDKSGLPSDRFSAERTGGSVSTLTIQRTQQEDSAVYLCASSPRVMGNEQYFGPGTRLTVT.

The V gene is TRBV28, the J gene TRBJ1-5; absent DNA, TCRdb's TRBD1 call cannot be checked. CDR3 length: 15 amino acids. Germline V gene data show CDR1 as MDHEN and CDR2 as SYDVKM. The chain's CDR3 is CASSLRRGVTQPQHF. Full variable domain (rest looked up from reference TRBV28 and TRBJ1-5): DVKVTQSSRYLVKRTGEKVFLECVQDMDHENMFWYRQDPGLGLRLIYFSYDVKMKEKGDIPEGYSVSREKKERFSLILESASTNQTSMYLCASSLRRGVTQPQHFGDGTRLSIL.

The chain combines TRBV7-2 with TRBJ2-2; TCRdb calls TRBD1, which cannot be checked without DNA. This CDR3 spans 15 amino acids. The germline gives CDR1 SGHTA, CDR2 FQGNSA. CDR3: CASNLQGGNTGELFF. The complete variable domain, with remaining parts taken from reference TRBV7-2 and TRBJ2-2, reads GAGVSQSPSNKVTEKGKDVELRCDPISGHTALYWYRQSLGQGLEFLIYFQGNSAPDKSGLPSDRFSAERTGGSVSTLTIQRTQQEDSAVYLCASNLQGGNTGELFFGEGSRLTVL.

The chain has TRBV7-3 and TRBJ2-1; without DNA, the TCRdb call of TRBD2 cannot be checked. There are 15 residues in the CDR3. Germline V lookup: CDR1 SGHTA, CDR2 FQGTGA. The CDR3 sequence is CASSLTPGLYNEQFF.

CDR3 sequence: CASSLRRTPPSDTQYF. This chain uses TRBV9 with TRBJ2-3; TCRdb's assignment of TRBD2 cannot be checked, as there is no DNA. This CDR3 region has 16 residues. CDR1 SGDLS and CDR2 YYNGEE come from the germline V gene.

The genes are TRBV25-1 and TRBJ1-2; TCRdb's assignment of TRBD1 cannot be checked, as there is no DNA. In germline, CDR1 is MGHDK, CDR2 SYGVNS. This CDR3 region has 14 residues. CDR3 region: CASSEYGADYGYTF.

The CDR3 region is CASSPLGGNYGYTF. The chain recombines TRBV5-4 with TRBJ1-2. The CDR3 covers 14 residues. The germline V gene encodes CDR1 SGHNT and CDR2 YYREEE (reference sequence). The full variable domain, in which reference TRBV5-4 and TRBJ1-2 provide the parts outside the CDR3, is ETGVTQSPTHLIKTRGQQVTLRCSSQSGHNTVSWYQQALGQGPQFIFQYYREEENGRGNFPPRFSGLQFPNYSSELNVNALELDDSALYLCASSPLGGNYGYTFGSGTRLTVV.

The rearrangement uses TRBV18 and TRBJ1-1. Germline V CDR1 and CDR2: KGHSH, LQKENI. The CDR3 extends over 14 amino acids. The CDR3 reads CASSPPEWNTEAFF.